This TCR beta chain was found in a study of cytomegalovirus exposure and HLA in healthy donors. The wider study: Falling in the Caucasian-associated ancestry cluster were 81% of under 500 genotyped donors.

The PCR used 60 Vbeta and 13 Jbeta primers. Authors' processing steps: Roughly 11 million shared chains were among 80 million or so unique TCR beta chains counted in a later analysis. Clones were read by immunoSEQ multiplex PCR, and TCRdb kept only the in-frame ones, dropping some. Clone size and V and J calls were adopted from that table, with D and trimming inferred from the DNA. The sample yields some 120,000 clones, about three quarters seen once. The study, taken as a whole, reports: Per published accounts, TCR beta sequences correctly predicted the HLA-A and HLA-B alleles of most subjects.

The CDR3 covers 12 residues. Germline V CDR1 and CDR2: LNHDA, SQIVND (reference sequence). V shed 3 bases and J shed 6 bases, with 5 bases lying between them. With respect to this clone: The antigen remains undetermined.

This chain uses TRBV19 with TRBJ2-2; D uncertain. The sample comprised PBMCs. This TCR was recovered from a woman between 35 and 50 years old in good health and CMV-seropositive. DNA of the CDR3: TGTGCCAGTAGTATTCTCTCCGGGGAGCTGTTTTTT. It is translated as CASSILSGELFF.